A single sample gave rise to the 25 T cell receptor beta chains below, sequenced in a study of CD8 T cells in Susac syndrome. With random hexamers, reverse transcription was performed on about 0.5 to 1 ug of RNA. From the immunoSEQ multiplex PCR reads, TCRdb called clonotypes with MiXCR, one entry per CDR3 protein. There are about 120,000 distinct CDR3 sequences in the sample; 94% occur only once, and 0.095% to 0.1% lies in the top ten. Sequencing used CD4+ T cells from PBMCs. The source is a human donor in good health.

The V gene is TRBV5-6, the J gene TRBJ1-2; 7 bases match TRBD1. The J segment lost 4 bases and the V segment lost 4 bases, leaving 7 bases of the junction unmatched. Germline CDR1 and CDR2: SGHDT and YYEEEE. The CDR3 length is 14 residues. The CDR3, as DNA: TGTGCCAGCAGCCTCCCGACAGGGACCTATGGCTACACCTTC. Translated: CASSLPTGTYGYTF.

The V gene is TRBV2, the J gene TRBJ1-2; D gene ambiguous. With 1 base removed from V and 4 bases from J, the gap between germline ends came to 4 bases. This CDR3 comprises 12 residues. Germline V lookup: CDR1 SNHLY, CDR2 FYNNEI. The DNA for the CDR3 is TGTGCCAGCAGTGAAGAGTTCTATGGCTACACCTTC. It is translated as CASSEEFYGYTF.

The chain carries TRBV12-5 and TRBJ1-2; 9 positions match TRBD1. This CDR3 spans 13 amino acids. V dropped 6 bases and J dropped 7; count of bases not matched to a gene: 6. Germline CDR1 is LGHNT and CDR2 is FRNRAP. CDR3 sequence reads: CASGLDRGPGYTF. Written as DNA, the CDR3 is TGTGCTAGTGGCCTGGACAGGGGACCTGGCTACACCTTC.

V is TRBV5-1 and J is TRBJ1-1; a possible D gene is TRBD1 (6 bases). This CDR3 comprises 15 residues. Trimming pared 1 base from V and 0 bases from J, leaving 10 bases between. The germline V gene encodes CDR1 SGHRS and CDR2 YFSETQ. DNA of the CDR3: TGCGCCAGCAGCTTGAGTGGACAGATGAACACTGAAGCTTTCTTT. Translation: CASSLSGQMNTEAFF.

The chain couples TRBV30 to TRBJ2-2; tentative D call: TRBD1 (6 bases). Germline V CDR1 and CDR2: GTSNPN, SVGIG (reference sequence). The CDR3 is 13 residues long. The V end was cut by 4 bases, the J end by 4 bases, with 10 bases between. This CDR3 is CAWNRVATGELFF. DNA for the CDR3: TGTGCCTGGAACAGGGTGGCCACCGGGGAGCTGTTTTTT.

This clonotype was counted a single time. The rearrangement links TRBV30 to TRBJ2-7; D is perhaps TRBD2 (5 bases). The V and J ends lost 0 bases and 0 bases respectively, with 9 bases between them. CDR3 length equals 14 residues. Germline V gene lookup returns CDR1 GTSNPN and CDR2 SVGIG (reference sequence). The CDR3 coding sequence is TGTGCCTGGAGTGTAGCGGCGAGCTCCTACGAGCAGTACTTC. Its protein is CAWSVAASSYEQYF.

The rearrangement joins TRBV5-4 to TRBJ2-2; D is ambiguous. CDR3 length: 15 residues. Looked up from germline, CDR1 is SGHNT and CDR2 is YYREEE (reference sequence). Trimming stripped 0 bases from V and 0 bases from J, with 6 bases between. CDR3 sequence: CASSLGPSNTGELFF. CDR3 DNA sequence: TGTGCCAGCAGCTTGGGTCCTTCGAACACCGGGGAGCTGTTTTTT.

This chain uses TRBV3-1 with TRBJ1-1; D not resolved. CDR1 is LGHDT and CDR2 is YNNKEL in the germline V gene (reference sequence). Trimming pared 1 base from V and 5 bases from J, leaving 11 bases between. There are 14 residues in the CDR3. This CDR3 is CASSQVPLETEAFF. CDR3 DNA sequence: TGTGCCAGCAGCCAAGTCCCCCTTGAGACTGAAGCTTTCTTT.

This clonotype was counted a single time. The chain links TRBV3-1 to TRBJ2-7; D is possibly TRBD1 or TRBD2 (5 bases each). Germline CDR1 LGHDT, CDR2 YNNKEL (reference sequence). V was cut by 4 bases and J by 0 bases, with 16 bases left in between. CDR3 length equals 16 residues. The CDR3 sequence is CASSRTGQVTSYEQYF. CDR3 in DNA: TGTGCCAGCAGCCGGACGGGGCAGGTGACCTCCTACGAGCAGTACTTC.

The chain couples TRBV9 to TRBJ2-7; TRBD2 agrees at 11 bases. Germline V lookup: CDR1 SGDLS, CDR2 YYNGEE. J lost 0 bases, V lost 0 bases, and 5 bases had no gene match. This CDR3 comprises 17 residues. The CDR3 region is CASSVEGLAGSSYEQYF. CDR3 sequence (DNA): TGTGCCAGCAGCGTAGAAGGACTAGCGGGTAGCTCCTACGAGCAGTACTTC.

The J gene is TRBJ1-2, the V gene TRBV5-1, with a weak D call TRBD1 (6 bases). The length of the CDR3 is 14 residues. V was trimmed by 0 bases and J by 4 bases, leaving 10 bases between them. The germline gives CDR1 SGHRS, CDR2 YFSETQ. Here the CDR3 DNA reads TGCGCCAGCAGCTTGGAGGCAGGGGCCTATGGCTACACCTTC. This gives the protein CASSLEAGAYGYTF.

The rearrangement joins TRBV20-1 to TRBJ1-6; 7 nucleotides match TRBD1. The CDR3 runs 18 residues. Per the germline V gene, CDR1 is DFQATT and CDR2 is SNEGSKA (reference sequence). V was pared by 3 bases and J by 0 bases, with 11 bases of the junction left unmatched. In nucleotides, the CDR3 is TGCAGTGCTAGGCCGGGACAGATAATGAGCTCCTATAATTCACCCCTCCACTTT. It codes for CSARPGQIMSSYNSPLHF.

This clonotype was observed once. Here the CDR3 reads CASSTSSGRIPYEQYF. CDR3 DNA: TGTGCCAGCAGCACGTCTAGCGGGAGAATCCCCTACGAGCAGTACTTC. The chain employs TRBV7-2 and TRBJ2-7; 10 bases are a match to TRBD2. V was pared by 5 bases and J by 2 bases, with 9 bases of the junction left unmatched. Germline V gene lookup returns CDR1 SGHTA and CDR2 FQGNSA. The CDR3 sequence is 16 residues long. Based on the CDR3 plus reference TRBV7-2 and TRBJ2-7, the full variable domain is GAGVSQSPSNKVTEKGKDVELRCDPISGHTALYWYRQSLGQGLEFLIYFQGNSAPDKSGLPSDRFSAERTGGSVSTLTIQRTQQEDSAVYLCASSTSSGRIPYEQYFGPGTRLTVT.

This clonotype has only a few counts. V usage is TRBV30 and J usage is TRBJ2-1; perhaps TRBD2 as D (6 bases). The CDR3 runs 15 residues. Trimming cost V 4 bases and J 2 bases, with 15 bases left between them. The germline CDR1 and CDR2 sequences are GTSNPN and SVGIG (reference sequence). The CDR3 here is CAWNRGLATYNEQFF. The CDR3, as DNA: TGTGCCTGGAATAGAGGGCTAGCGACCTACAATGAGCAGTTCTTC.

This chain connects TRBV12-3 or TRBV12-4 to TRBJ2-1, with D perhaps matching TRBD1 (6 bases). This CDR3 region has 14 residues. V was pared by 6 bases and J by 5 bases, with 14 bases between. The CDR3 reads CASRGPTGNNEQFF. CDR3 in DNA: TGTGCCAGCAGGGGCCCCACAGGGAACAATGAGCAGTTCTTC.

The chain joins TRBV5-1 to TRBJ2-7; tentative D call: TRBD1 (6 bases). Deletions cut 4 bases from V and 4 bases from J, with 12 bases between. Germline CDR1 and CDR2: SGHRS and YFSETQ. This CDR3 region has 13 residues. CDR3 sequence reads: CASSLGTLYEQYF. CDR3 DNA: TGCGCCAGCAGCCTCGGGACACTTTACGAGCAGTACTTC.

This clonotype has just one count. This chain connects TRBV2 to TRBJ2-7, with 10 nucleotides matching TRBD2. The germline gives CDR1 SNHLY, CDR2 FYNNEI. With 5 bases clipped from V and 3 bases from J, the junction kept 7 bases outside the gene matches. The CDR3 is 15 residues long. The CDR3, as DNA: TGTGCCAGCAGTTCCCGACTAGCGGGCTTCTACGAGCAGTACTTC. This encodes CASSSRLAGFYEQYF.

The rearrangement uses TRBV12-3 or TRBV12-4 and TRBJ2-7; D gene ambiguous. V was clipped by 3 bases and J by 3 bases, with 9 bases between them. CDR3 length equals 13 residues. The CDR3: CASSLSGYYEQYF. For the CDR3, the DNA is TGTGCCAGCAGTTTGTCGGGTTACTACGAGCAGTACTTC.

The V call is TRBV7-2, the J call TRBJ2-5, with D perhaps matching TRBD1 (6 bases). CDR3 length equals 13 residues. From germline, CDR1 is SGHTA and CDR2 FQGNSA. Trimming cost V 2 bases and J 2 bases, with 6 bases left between them. CDR3 sequence reads: CASSLQGQETQYF. The CDR3 region has the DNA TGTGCCAGCAGCTTACAGGGGCAAGAGACCCAGTACTTC.

The V call is TRBV5-1, the J call TRBJ1-5; TRBD1 might be the D (5 bases). CDR3 length: 16 amino acids. CDR1 and CDR2 (germline): SGHRS, YFSETQ. Trimming pared 0 bases from V and 4 bases from J, leaving 14 bases between. The CDR3 nucleotides are TGCGCCAGCAGCTTGGGAGTCAGGGATGGGAATCAGCCCCAGCATTTT. Its translation is CASSLGVRDGNQPQHF.

The sample holds one count of this clonotype. This chain uses TRBV29-1 with TRBJ2-3; no definite D call. This CDR3 region has 14 residues. Germline V lookup: CDR1 SQVTM, CDR2 ANQGSEA. Trimming left V 4 bases short and J 0 bases short, with 11 bases between. This chain's CDR3 is CSVGQTFSTDTQYF. The CDR3 nucleotides read TGCAGCGTTGGTCAGACTTTTAGCACAGATACGCAGTATTTT.

The CDR3 region has the DNA TGTGCCACCCGGTACTCTGGGGCCAACGTCCTGACTTTC. Its translation is CATRYSGANVLTF. The rearrangement uses TRBV28 and TRBJ2-6; D ambiguous. This CDR3 is built from 13 residues. Germline CDR1 is MDHEN and CDR2 is SYDVKM. Trimming left V 10 bases short and J 0 bases short, with 7 bases between. Full variable domain (rest looked up from reference TRBV28 and TRBJ2-6): DVKVTQSSRYLVKRTGEKVFLECVQDMDHENMFWYRQDPGLGLRLIYFSYDVKMKEKGDIPEGYSVSREKKERFSLILESASTNQTSMYLCATRYSGANVLTFGAGSRLTVL.

This chain joins TRBV19 and TRBJ1-5; D remains ambiguous. CDR3 size: 14 residues. The germline gives CDR1 LNHDA, CDR2 SQIVND (reference sequence). The germline V and J ends were trimmed by 5 bases and 4 bases, with 12 bases remaining between them. The CDR3 region has the DNA TGTGCCAGTAGTCCAATTGGGAGTAATCAGCCCCAGCATTTT. Translated: CASSPIGSNQPQHF.

V and J are TRBV29-1 and TRBJ1-5; unclear D gene. CDR1 and CDR2 (germline): SQVTM, ANQGSEA. The CDR3 contains 13 residues. V lost 5 bases and J lost 1, with 9 bases in between. DNA for the CDR3: TGCAGCGTTTTGTGGGAAAGCAATCAGCCCCAGCATTTT. It translates to CSVLWESNQPQHF.

The chain joins TRBV20-1 to TRBJ1-1; D gene unclear. The germline V gene has CDR1 DFQATT and CDR2 SNEGSKA (reference sequence). This CDR3 is 13 amino acids long. V lost 1 base, J lost 0 bases, and 6 bases lay in between. CDR3 nucleotide sequence: TGCAGTGCTAGAGTGGGAATGAACACTGAAGCTTTCTTT. This gives the protein CSARVGMNTEAFF.